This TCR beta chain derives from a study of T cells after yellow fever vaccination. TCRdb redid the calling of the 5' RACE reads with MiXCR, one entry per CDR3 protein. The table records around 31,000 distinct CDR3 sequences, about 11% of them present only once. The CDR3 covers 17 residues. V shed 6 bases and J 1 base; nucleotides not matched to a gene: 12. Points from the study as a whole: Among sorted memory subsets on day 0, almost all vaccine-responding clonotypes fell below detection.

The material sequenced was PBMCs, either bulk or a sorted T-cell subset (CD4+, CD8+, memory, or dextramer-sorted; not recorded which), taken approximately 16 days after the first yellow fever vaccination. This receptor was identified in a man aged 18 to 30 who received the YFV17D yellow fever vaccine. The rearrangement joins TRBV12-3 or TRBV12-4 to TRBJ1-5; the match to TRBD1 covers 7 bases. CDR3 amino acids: CASRTRDSLLSNQPQHF. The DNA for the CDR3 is TGTGCCAGCAGGACCCGGGACAGTTTGTTAAGCAATCAGCCCCAGCATTTT.